This TCR beta chain was sequenced during a study of blood T cell repertoires in COVID-19. Turning to the study itself: T cells, B-cell-depleted T cells, or PBMCs supplied cDNA or gDNA.

Measured with immunoSEQ multiplex PCR; TCRdb has only the in-frame clones, and not every one. Of about 190,000 clones in the sample, more than 70% were seen once. This CDR3 region has 13 residues. Germline trimming cut 5 bases from V and 6 bases from J; bases unmatched to any gene: 5. Per germline, CDR1 LGHNA and CDR2 YNFKEQ. This clone was seen a few times. This chain links TRBV4-2 with TRBJ2-7, with 9 bases fitting TRBD1. This sequence originates from a man in his late teens or twenties with active or convalescent COVID-19. The sequencing input was peripheral blood. The CDR3 loop is CASSVQGAGEQYF. DNA of the CDR3: TGTGCCAGCAGCGTACAGGGGGCGGGCGAGCAGTACTTC.